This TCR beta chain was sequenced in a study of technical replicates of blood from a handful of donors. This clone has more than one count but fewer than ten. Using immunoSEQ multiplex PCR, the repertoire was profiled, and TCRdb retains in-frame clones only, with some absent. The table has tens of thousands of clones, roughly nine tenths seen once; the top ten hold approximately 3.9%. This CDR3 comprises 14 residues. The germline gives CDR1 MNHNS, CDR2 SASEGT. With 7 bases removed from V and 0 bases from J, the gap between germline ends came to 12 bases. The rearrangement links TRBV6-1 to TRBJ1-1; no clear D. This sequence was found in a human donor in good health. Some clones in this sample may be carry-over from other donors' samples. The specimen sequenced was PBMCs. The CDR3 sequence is CASKKEALNTEAFF. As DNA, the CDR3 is TGTGCCAGCAAAAAAGAGGCTTTGAACACTGAAGCTTTCTTT.